Below, 3 T cell receptor beta chains from the same sample are listed, as sequenced in a study of OX40 agonist ivuxolimab in advanced cancers. Library preparation used the immunoSEQ multiplex PCR assay. This immuneACCESS table, as held by TCRdb, lists in-frame sequences with V and J called but not all clones. Of the missing ones, under half trace to an unresolved V gene in checked studies; the others have no known cause. The table for this sample lists around 92,000 clones; approximately 94% of them were counted only once. The ten largest clones take up less than 0.2% of the sample. Here the sequenced sample was CD4+ or CD8+ T cells sorted from blood, taken in a trial of the OX40 agonist ivuxolimab. These receptors were collected from an adult with an advanced solid tumor such as melanoma, head and neck, liver or kidney cancer.

The chain employs TRBV11-3 and TRBJ2-5; 7 positions agree with TRBD1. Per germline, CDR1 SGHNT and CDR2 YENEEA. V was pared by 0 bases and J by 7 bases, with 5 bases of the junction left unmatched. The CDR3 totals 14 residues. The CDR3, as DNA: TGTGCCAGCAGCTTAGATACAGGGGTTGGGACCCAGTACTTC. It encodes CASSLDTGVGTQYF.

This chain joins TRBV7-8 and TRBJ1-5; no definite D call. Germline assignment: CDR1 SGHVS and CDR2 FQNEAQ. This CDR3 contains 18 residues. V was trimmed by 5 bases and J by 2 bases, leaving 22 bases between them. The CDR3 DNA follows: TGTGCCAGCAGCCGCGCTTGGGTGACCCGAGCCGGCAATCAGCCCCAGCATTTT. This sequence encodes CASSRAWVTRAGNQPQHF.

The chain couples TRBV7-2 to TRBJ2-3; 13 bases agree with TRBD2. The germline CDR1 and CDR2 sequences are SGHTA and FQGNSA. The ends lost 5 bases at V and 5 bases at J; junction bases unmatched: 7. CDR3 size: 16 residues. The CDR3 DNA sequence: TGTGCCAGCAGCCCTCGACTAGCGGGGGGTCTAGATACGCAGTATTTT. As protein: CASSPRLAGGLDTQYF. The full variable domain, in which reference TRBV7-2 and TRBJ2-3 provide the parts outside the CDR3, is GAGVSQSPSNKVTEKGKDVELRCDPISGHTALYWYRQSLGQGLEFLIYFQGNSAPDKSGLPSDRFSAERTGGSVSTLTIQRTQQEDSAVYLCASSPRLAGGLDTQYFGPGTRLTVL.